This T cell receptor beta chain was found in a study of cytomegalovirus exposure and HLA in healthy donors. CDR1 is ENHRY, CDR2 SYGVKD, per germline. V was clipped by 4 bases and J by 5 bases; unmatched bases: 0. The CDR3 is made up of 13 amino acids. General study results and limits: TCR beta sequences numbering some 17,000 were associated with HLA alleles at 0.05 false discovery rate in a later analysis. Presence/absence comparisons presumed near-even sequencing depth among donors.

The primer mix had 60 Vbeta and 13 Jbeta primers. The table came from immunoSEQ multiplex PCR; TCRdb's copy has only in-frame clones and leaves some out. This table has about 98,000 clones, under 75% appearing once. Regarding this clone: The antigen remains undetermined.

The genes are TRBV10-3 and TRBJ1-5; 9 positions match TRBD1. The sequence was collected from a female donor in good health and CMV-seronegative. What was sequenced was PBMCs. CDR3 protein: CAISGTGDQPQHF. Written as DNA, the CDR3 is TGTGCCATCAGTGGGACAGGGGATCAGCCCCAGCATTTT.